Sequencing of this T cell receptor (beta chain) was carried out in a study of blood T cell repertoires in COVID-19. Whole-study context: The United States, Italy and Spain provided the acute and convalescent COVID-19 samples. Sources were T cells, B-cell-depleted T cells, or PBMCs; the material itself was cDNA or gDNA.

Per the study methods: Nucleated cell number was recorded as an estimate derived from reference gene primer amplification. Using immunoSEQ multiplex PCR, the repertoire was profiled, and TCRdb retains in-frame clones only, with some absent. D and trimming come from the DNA, and the V and J calls and clone size come from that table. The sample records 43,000 or so clones, around 83% being singletons. Germline values: CDR1 SGHDT, CDR2 YYEEEE. The CDR3 has 14 amino acids. Losses at the gene ends were 1 base for V and 7 bases for J; bases not matched to a gene: 7. The sequence derives from a woman older than 75 with acute or convalescent COVID-19. Sequencing was performed on peripheral blood. This rearrangement joins TRBV5-6 to TRBJ2-7, with 8 bases lining up with TRBD1. CDR3 DNA: TGTGCCAGCAGCTTGCTACAGGGGGTTTCGGAGCAGTACTTC. This encodes CASSLLQGVSEQYF.